Below are 20 T cell receptor beta chains sequenced from a single sample in a study of T-cell memory formation after mild COVID-19. TCRdb reprocessed the 5' RACE reads with MiXCR, giving one entry per CDR3 protein. Among roughly 500,000 distinct CDR3 sequences listed, roughly 20% were seen once. Sample: PBMCs or a T cell subset sorted from them (not recorded which). The receptors here all came from an adult woman who had mild COVID-19 (a few samples of this study predate the infection). Cell type and time point are not known.

This clonotype occurred a few times. This chain joins TRBV12-3 or TRBV12-4 and TRBJ2-6, with D hard to call. The CDR3 loop spans 16 amino acids. The ends were cut back, 2 bases at V and 0 bases at J, with 8 bases in the middle. DNA for the CDR3: TGTGCCAGCAGTTTACCCCACGGCTCTGGGGCCAACGTCCTGACTTTC. It yields the protein CASSLPHGSGANVLTF.

This clonotype came up a few times. The chain uses TRBV24-1 and TRBJ1-1, with D unresolved. The CDR3 totals 13 residues. The ends were cut back, 5 bases at V and 2 bases at J, with 8 bases in the middle. The germline CDR1 and CDR2 sequences are KGHDR and SFDVKD. DNA of the CDR3: TGTGCCACCAGTGGAGAGGCCAACACTGAAGCTTTCTTT. It encodes CATSGEANTEAFF.

This clonotype was counted a few times. The chain couples TRBV2 to TRBJ1-2; D is ambiguous. V lost 2 bases and J 2 bases, leaving 12 bases between the germline ends. The CDR3 has 15 residues. Germline V gene lookup returns CDR1 SNHLY and CDR2 FYNNEI. CDR3 DNA sequence: TGTGCCAGCAGTGAACTCCAGGAGCCAAACTATGGCTACACCTTC. This translates into CASSELQEPNYGYTF.

This clonotype was counted a few times. The chain uses TRBV12-3 or TRBV12-4 and TRBJ2-7, with 9 bases identical to TRBD1. The CDR3 contains 13 residues. V was pared by 5 bases and J by 6 bases, with 5 bases of the junction left unmatched. The chain's CDR3 is CASSPGTGSEQYF. CDR3 in DNA: TGTGCCAGCAGTCCGGGGACAGGGAGCGAGCAGTACTTC.

In this sample, this clonotype turned up a few times. The chain combines TRBV20-1 with TRBJ2-7; 12 nucleotides line up with TRBD2. The J segment lost 4 bases and the V segment lost 1 base, leaving 8 bases of the junction unmatched. CDR1 DFQATT and CDR2 SNEGSKA come from the germline V gene (reference sequence). There are 16 residues in the CDR3. The CDR3, as DNA: TGCAGTGCTAGAGGTCGGCTAGCGGGAGGGGGATACGAGCAGTACTTC. It is translated as CSARGRLAGGGYEQYF.

V and J are TRBV29-1 and TRBJ2-5; D possibly corresponds to TRBD2 (5 bases). CDR1 is SQVTM, CDR2 ANQGSEA, per germline. Trimming shortened V by 6 bases and J by 1 base, and 9 bases separated the two germline ends. This CDR3 has 12 residues. As DNA, the CDR3 is TGCAGCGTCCCCCGGGGCCAAGAGACCCAGTACTTC. The encoded protein is CSVPRGQETQYF. Full variable domain (rest looked up from reference TRBV29-1 and TRBJ2-5): SAVISQKPSRDICQRGTSLTIQCQVDSQVTMMFWYRQQPGQSLTLIATANQGSEATYESGFVIDKFPISRPNLTFSTLTVSNMSPEDSSIYLCSVPRGQETQYFGPGTRLLVL.

The V call is TRBV27, the J call TRBJ2-5, with 11 bases matching TRBD2. V lost 6 bases, J lost 5 bases, and 11 bases stayed unmatched. This CDR3 has 16 amino acids. Germline CDR1 MNHEY, CDR2 SMNVEV (reference sequence). Here the CDR3 reads CASRATTSGIGETQYF. The DNA for the CDR3 is TGTGCCAGCAGAGCGACGACTAGCGGGATTGGTGAGACCCAGTACTTC.

There are a few counts of this clonotype. The chain employs TRBV19 and TRBJ2-2; the match to TRBD1 covers 8 bases. Per germline, CDR1 LNHDA and CDR2 SQIVND (reference sequence). Losses at the gene ends were 3 bases for V and 3 bases for J; bases not matched to a gene: 6. The CDR3 loop spans 16 amino acids. The CDR3 sequence: CASSIWTGSDTGELFF. DNA of the CDR3: TGTGCCAGTAGTATTTGGACAGGGTCTGACACCGGGGAGCTGTTTTTT.

There are many counts of this clonotype. The chain joins TRBV20-1 to TRBJ1-5; D is unclear. Trimming cost V 4 bases and J 3 bases, with 16 bases left between them. Germline lookup yields CDR1 DFQATT and CDR2 SNEGSKA (reference sequence). There are 15 residues in the CDR3. The CDR3 DNA reads as TGCAGTGCTAAACCAACGGGCGAATTCAATCAGCCCCAGCATTTT. It codes for CSAKPTGEFNQPQHF.

There are a few counts of this clonotype. The chain joins TRBV7-9 to TRBJ2-1; the match to TRBD2 covers 9 bases. The CDR3 is 14 amino acids. V lost 7 bases to trimming and J lost 5 bases; unmatched junction nucleotides: 6. Looked up from germline, CDR1 is SEHNR and CDR2 is FQNEAQ (reference sequence). Here the CDR3 reads CASTSGRIDNEQFF. DNA for the CDR3: TGTGCCAGCACCAGCGGGAGGATTGACAATGAGCAGTTCTTC.

This clonotype was seen only a few times. This rearrangement joins TRBV7-2 to TRBJ1-5; the D gene is possibly TRBD1 (5 bases). V lost 2 bases and J lost 0, with 17 bases in between. The CDR3 loop spans 18 amino acids. CDR1 and CDR2 from the germline V gene are SGHTA and FQGNSA. The CDR3 protein is CASSLLTAGWDSNQPQHF. The CDR3 coding sequence is TGTGCCAGCAGCTTATTAACGGCAGGGTGGGATAGCAATCAGCCCCAGCATTTT.

This clonotype was detected a few times. This chain links TRBV7-9 with TRBJ1-5, with 9 bases that match TRBD1. The CDR3 loop spans 12 amino acids. V shed 3 bases, J shed 11 bases, and the junction held 2 bases outside the gene matches. The germline gives CDR1 SEHNR, CDR2 FQNEAQ (reference sequence). The CDR3 coding sequence is TGTGCCAGCAGCTTCGGGACAGGGACCCAGCATTTT. Translating gives CASSFGTGTQHF.

This clonotype was picked up a small number of times. This rearrangement joins TRBV27 to TRBJ2-1; perhaps TRBD1 as D (6 bases). V gave up 6 bases and J gave up 2 bases, with 17 bases separating them. The germline CDR1 and CDR2 sequences are MNHEY and SMNVEV (reference sequence). This CDR3 comprises 16 residues. Here the CDR3 DNA reads TGTGCCAGCAGCGATATACAGGGAGTCCCCTACAATGAGCAGTTCTTC. Translating it yields CASSDIQGVPYNEQFF.

This clonotype was counted at least ten times. One junction end disagrees with the germline gene, perhaps due to a read error. J is TRBJ2-1 and V is TRBV5-1; D is undetermined. The CDR3 consists of 11 residues. The V gene's germline CDR1 is SGHRS and CDR2 YFSETQ. CDR3 in amino acids: CASSLANEQFF. Here the CDR3 DNA reads TGTGCCAGCAGCTTGGCCAATGAGCAGTTCTTC.

The chain is built from TRBV7-9 and TRBJ2-2, with D tentatively TRBD1 (6 bases). CDR1 and CDR2 (germline): SEHNR, FQNEAQ (reference sequence). V dropped 0 bases and J dropped 4 bases, with 9 bases sitting between them. The CDR3 length is 15 residues. The DNA for the CDR3 is TGTGCCAGCAGCTTAGCCGGGACACTCACCGGGGAGCTGTTTTTT. Protein sequence: CASSLAGTLTGELFF.

The chain employs TRBV20-1 and TRBJ1-1, with D possibly TRBD1 on 5 matching bases. Trimming shortened V by 0 bases and J by 5 bases, and 16 bases separated the two germline ends. The CDR3 runs 15 residues. The V gene's germline CDR1 is DFQATT and CDR2 SNEGSKA (reference sequence). The CDR3 sequence: CSARDLDTPYTEAFF. DNA of the CDR3: TGCAGTGCTAGAGATCTGGACACCCCCTATACTGAAGCTTTCTTT.

This clonotype came up a few times. V usage is TRBV5-1 and J usage is TRBJ2-3; 12 nucleotides line up with TRBD2. CDR1 is SGHRS, CDR2 YFSETQ, per germline. This CDR3 has 17 amino acids. J was trimmed by 6 bases and V by 0 bases; bases with no gene match: 8. CDR3 in amino acids: CASSLAQTSGSVDTQYF. The CDR3 bases are TGCGCCAGCAGCTTGGCCCAGACTAGCGGGAGTGTTGATACGCAGTATTTT.

This clonotype has only a few counts. The rearrangement uses TRBV15 and TRBJ1-5; D is unclear. The CDR3 runs to 14 residues. Looked up from germline, CDR1 is LNHNV and CDR2 is YYDKDF (reference sequence). The V end lost 5 bases, the J end lost 0 bases, and 8 bases lay between the germline ends. CDR3 amino acids: CATSATDSNQPQHF. CDR3 DNA: TGTGCCACCAGCGCAACAGATAGCAATCAGCCCCAGCATTTT.

The chain is built from TRBV3-1 and TRBJ2-7; D possibly matches TRBD1 or TRBD2 (5 bases each). Trimming took off 5 bases at V and 1 base at J, with 15 bases between the two ends. The CDR3 has 15 amino acids. The V gene's germline CDR1 is LGHDT and CDR2 YNNKEL (reference sequence). The CDR3 is CASSFQGEISYEQYF. The CDR3 coding sequence is TGTGCCAGCAGCTTTCAAGGGGAGATATCCTACGAGCAGTACTTC.

V gene TRBV30 combines with J gene TRBJ2-7, with 7 bases lining up with TRBD2. The CDR3 spans 13 residues. Germline lookup yields CDR1 GTSNPN and CDR2 SVGIG (reference sequence). V lost 3 bases and J lost 5; bases outside the gene matches: 7. The CDR3 nucleotides read TGTGCCTGGAGCCGGCAGGCGGGAGACGAGCAGTACTTC. This translates into CAWSRQAGDEQYF.